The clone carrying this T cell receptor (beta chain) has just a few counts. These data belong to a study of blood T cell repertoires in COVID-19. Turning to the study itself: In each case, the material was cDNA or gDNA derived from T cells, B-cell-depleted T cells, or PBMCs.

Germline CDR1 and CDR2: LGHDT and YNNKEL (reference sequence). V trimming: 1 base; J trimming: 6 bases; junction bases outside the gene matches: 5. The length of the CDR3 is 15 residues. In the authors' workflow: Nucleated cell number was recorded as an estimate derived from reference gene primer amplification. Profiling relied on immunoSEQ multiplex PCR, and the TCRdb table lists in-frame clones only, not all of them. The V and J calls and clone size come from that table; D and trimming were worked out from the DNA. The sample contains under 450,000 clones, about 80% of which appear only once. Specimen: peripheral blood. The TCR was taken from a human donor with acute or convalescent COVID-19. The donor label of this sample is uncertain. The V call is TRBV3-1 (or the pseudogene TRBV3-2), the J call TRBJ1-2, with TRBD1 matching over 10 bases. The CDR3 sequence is CASSQVTGGADGYTF. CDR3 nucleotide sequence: TGTGCCAGCAGCCAAGTGACAGGGGGCGCCGATGGCTACACCTTC.